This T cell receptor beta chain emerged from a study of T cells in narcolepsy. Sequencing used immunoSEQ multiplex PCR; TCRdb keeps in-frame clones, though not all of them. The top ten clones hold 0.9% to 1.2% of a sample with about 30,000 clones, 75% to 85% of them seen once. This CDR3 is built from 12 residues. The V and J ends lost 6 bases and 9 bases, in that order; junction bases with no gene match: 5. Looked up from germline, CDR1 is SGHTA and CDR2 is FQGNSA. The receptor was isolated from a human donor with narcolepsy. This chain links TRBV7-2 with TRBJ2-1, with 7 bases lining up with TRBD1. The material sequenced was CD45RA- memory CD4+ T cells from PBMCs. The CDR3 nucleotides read TGTGCCAGCAGGGAACAGGGGAGTGAGCAGTTCTTC. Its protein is CASREQGSEQFF. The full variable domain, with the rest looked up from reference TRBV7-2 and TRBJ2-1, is GAGVSQSPSNKVTEKGKDVELRCDPISGHTALYWYRQSLGQGLEFLIYFQGNSAPDKSGLPSDRFSAERTGGSVSTLTIQRTQQEDSAVYLCASREQGSEQFFGPGTRLTVL.